A single sample gave rise to the 12 T cell receptor beta chains below, sequenced in a study of T cell repertoires in cytomegalovirus infection. Antigen specificity for these receptors is unknown. Each CDR3 protein is one row after TCRdb ran MiXCR on the reads. Of some 500,000 distinct CDR3 sequences listed, roughly 43% are singletons. The specimen comprised cultured PBMCs, sampled from culture after CMV antigen stimulation. These receptors all come from a human donor in good health (CMV status not recorded). Some clones in this sample may be carry-over from other donors' samples.

The rearrangement uses TRBV10-3 and TRBJ2-7; possibly TRBD1 or TRBD2 for D (5 bases each). Germline V gene data show CDR1 as ENHRY and CDR2 as SYGVKD. Trimming removed 6 bases at V and 0 bases at J, with 12 bases between. The CDR3 extends over 14 amino acids. As DNA, the CDR3 is TGTGCCATCAGGGGGACGGGGACCTCCTACGAGCAGTACTTC. It is translated as CAIRGTGTSYEQYF.

There are a few counts of this clonotype. The V call is TRBV7-2, the J call TRBJ1-1; no firm D call. Trimming pared 4 bases from V and 3 bases from J, leaving 12 bases between. Germline assignment: CDR1 SGHTA and CDR2 FQGNSA. This CDR3 spans 14 amino acids. CDR3 bases: TGTGCCAGCAGCTCCCTCTCCCTGTACACTGAAGCTTTCTTT. Protein: CASSSLSLYTEAFF.

The J gene is TRBJ1-1, the V gene TRBV7-9, with D possibly matching TRBD1 (5 bases). This CDR3 is 15 amino acids long. CDR1 is SEHNR, CDR2 FQNEAQ, per germline (reference sequence). The ends were cut back, 6 bases at V and 0 bases at J, with 14 bases in the middle. The CDR3 is CASSPWGQVNTEAFF. The CDR3 nucleotides read TGTGCCAGCAGTCCATGGGGCCAGGTGAACACTGAAGCTTTCTTT. Supplemented by reference TRBV7-9 and TRBJ1-1, the full variable domain reads DTGVSQNPRHKITKRGQNVTFRCDPISEHNRLYWYRQTLGQGPEFLTYFQNEAQLEKSRLLSDRFSAERPKGSFSTLEIQRTEQGDSAMYLCASSPWGQVNTEAFFGQGTRLTVV.

The J gene is TRBJ2-7, the V gene TRBV20-1, with 8 bases aligning to TRBD2. After removal of 5 bases from V and 5 bases from J, the junction contained 11 bases not matched to a gene. The CDR3 sequence is 14 residues long. Germline lookup yields CDR1 DFQATT and CDR2 SNEGSKA (reference sequence). DNA for the CDR3: TGCAGTGCTCGAGCCGGGACTAGAGGAAACGAGCAGTACTTC. Its protein product is CSARAGTRGNEQYF.

This rearrangement joins TRBV7-6 to TRBJ1-2, with 8 bases lining up with TRBD1. CDR3 length equals 14 residues. The ends lost 3 bases at V and 4 bases at J; junction bases unmatched: 4. Germline V gene lookup returns CDR1 SGHVS and CDR2 FNYEAQ. This chain's CDR3 is CASSLGRGLYGYTF. CDR3 nucleotides: TGTGCCAGCAGCTTGGGCAGGGGGCTCTATGGCTACACCTTC.

The CDR3 spells CASSRGEGDTQYF. DNA for the CDR3: TGTGCCAGCTCTAGAGGGGAAGGGGATACGCAGTATTTT. The chain employs TRBV2 and TRBJ2-3; D might be TRBD1 or TRBD2, each matching 5 bases. Germline CDR1 is SNHLY and CDR2 is FYNNEI. Trimming pared 8 bases from V and 6 bases from J, leaving 15 bases between. The length of the CDR3 is 13 residues.

This clonotype was counted once. The V and J genes are TRBV10-2 and TRBJ2-1, with D perhaps TRBD1 (6 bases). V gave up 6 bases and J gave up 8 bases, with 20 bases separating them. Germline lookup yields CDR1 WSHSY and CDR2 SAAADI. The length of the CDR3 is 15 residues. CDR3 DNA sequence: TGCGCCAGCAGCCACAGGGTTTCGACAGACGATGAGCAGTTCTTC. It translates to CASSHRVSTDDEQFF.

CDR3 amino acids: CASSSQGGRSGGYTF. CDR3 bases: TGTGCCAGCAGCTCCCAGGGTGGGAGATCGGGTGGCTACACCTTC. This chain joins TRBV7-4 and TRBJ1-2; the D gene is possibly TRBD1 (5 bases). This CDR3 comprises 15 residues. Germline CDR1 and CDR2: SGHVT and SQSDAQ. Trimming stripped 4 bases from V and 7 bases from J, with 19 bases between.

The J gene is TRBJ2-3, the V gene TRBV20-1; D is perhaps TRBD2 (6 bases). This CDR3 comprises 11 residues. Per the germline V gene, CDR1 is DFQATT and CDR2 is SNEGSKA (reference sequence). Here the CDR3 reads CTVAGTDTQYF. CDR3 DNA: TGCACCGTAGCGGGCACAGATACGCAGTATTTT.

This clonotype was counted a few times. The V gene is TRBV6-1, the J gene TRBJ2-2, with D tentatively TRBD2 (5 bases). CDR1 MNHNS and CDR2 SASEGT come from the germline V gene. This CDR3 has 15 residues. V shed 4 bases and J shed 0 bases, with 9 bases lying between them. The CDR3 coding sequence is TGTGCCAGCAGTGTTTGGCGGGCGAACACCGGGGAGCTGTTTTTT. This gives the protein CASSVWRANTGELFF.

The chain carries TRBV12-5 and TRBJ2-5; D unclear. CDR1 and CDR2 (germline): LGHNT, FRNRAP. V dropped 8 bases and J dropped 3 bases, with 13 bases sitting between them. This CDR3 region has 13 residues. The CDR3 loop reads CASRIGPEETQYF. CDR3 DNA sequence: TGTGCTAGTCGAATCGGGCCAGAAGAGACCCAGTACTTC.

The chain links TRBV2 to TRBJ2-3, with D possibly TRBD1 on 5 matching bases. From germline, CDR1 is SNHLY and CDR2 FYNNEI. V lost 4 bases and J lost 5, with 7 bases in between. This CDR3 contains 12 residues. CDR3 bases: TGTGCCAGCAGTGGCCAGGGAGATACGCAGTATTTT. Amino acids: CASSGQGDTQYF.